This T cell receptor (beta chain) was found in a study of cytomegalovirus exposure and HLA in healthy donors. With 60 Vbeta and 13 Jbeta primers, the PCR was carried out. Measured with immunoSEQ multiplex PCR; TCRdb has only the in-frame clones, and not every one. The data hold 85,000 to 130,000 clones, with over 75% observed a single time. Findings of the study overall: By a later analysis, the bulk of CMV-associated TCR beta chains appeared HLA-restricted. Most observed TCR sequences were rare, whereas some public TCRs were detected in many donors.

Donors had nominal health at sampling but likely had unrecorded immune exposures. This clone was detected once. Its antigen remains unknown. This TCR was sampled from a man aged 55 to 69 in good health and CMV-seronegative. Material: PBMCs.

CDR3 DNA sequence: TGTGCCACCACGCTTGGCCCCTATGGCTACACCTTC. It specifies CATTLGPYGYTF. The V call is TRBV7-9, the J call TRBJ1-2; D unresolved. The germline gives CDR1 SEHNR, CDR2 FQNEAQ (reference sequence). This CDR3 spans 12 amino acids. The V gene lost 10 bases and the J gene lost 4 bases, with 13 bases spanning the gap.